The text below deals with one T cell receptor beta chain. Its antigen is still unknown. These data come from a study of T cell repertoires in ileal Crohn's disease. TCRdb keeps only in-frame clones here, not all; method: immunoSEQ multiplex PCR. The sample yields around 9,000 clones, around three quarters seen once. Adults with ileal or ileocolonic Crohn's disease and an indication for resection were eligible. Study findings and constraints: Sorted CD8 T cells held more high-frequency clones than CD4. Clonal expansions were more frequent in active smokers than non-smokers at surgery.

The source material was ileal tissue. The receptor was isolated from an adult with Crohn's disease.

The CDR3 DNA sequence: TGTGCCAGTAGTATAGATGGAACCAGAGCGGGTGGCTACACCTTC. This gives the protein CASSIDGTRAGGYTF. The chain is built from TRBV19 and TRBJ1-2, with D uncertain. Germline-derived CDR1 and CDR2 are LNHDA and SQIVND (reference sequence). The CDR3 is 15 amino acids. Trimming left V 0 bases short and J 7 bases short, with 15 bases between.